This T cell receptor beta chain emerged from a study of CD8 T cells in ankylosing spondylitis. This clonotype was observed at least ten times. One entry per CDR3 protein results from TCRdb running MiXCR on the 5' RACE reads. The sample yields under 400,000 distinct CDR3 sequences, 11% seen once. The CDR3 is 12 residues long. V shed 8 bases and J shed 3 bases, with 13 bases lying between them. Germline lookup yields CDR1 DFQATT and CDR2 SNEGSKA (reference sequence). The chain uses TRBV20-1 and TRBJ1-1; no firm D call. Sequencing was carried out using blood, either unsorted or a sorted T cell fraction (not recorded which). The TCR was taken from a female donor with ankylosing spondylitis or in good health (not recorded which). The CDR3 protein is CSSTEWDTEAFF. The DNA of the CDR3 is TGCAGTTCAACAGAATGGGACACTGAAGCTTTCTTT.